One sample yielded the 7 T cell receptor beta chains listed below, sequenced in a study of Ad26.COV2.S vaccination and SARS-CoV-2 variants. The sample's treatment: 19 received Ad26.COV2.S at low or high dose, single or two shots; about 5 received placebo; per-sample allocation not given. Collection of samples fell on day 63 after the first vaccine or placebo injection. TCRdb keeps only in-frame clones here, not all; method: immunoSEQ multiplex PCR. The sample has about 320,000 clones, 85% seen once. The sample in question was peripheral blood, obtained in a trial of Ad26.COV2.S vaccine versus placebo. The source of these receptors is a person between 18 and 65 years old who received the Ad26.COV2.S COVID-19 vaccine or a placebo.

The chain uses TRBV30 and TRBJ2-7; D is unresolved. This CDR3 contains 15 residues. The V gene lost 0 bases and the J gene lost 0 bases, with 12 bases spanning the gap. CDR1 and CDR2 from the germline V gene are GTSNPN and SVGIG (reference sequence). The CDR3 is CAWSVDRPSSYEQYF. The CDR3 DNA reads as TGTGCCTGGAGTGTAGACCGTCCTAGCTCCTACGAGCAGTACTTC.

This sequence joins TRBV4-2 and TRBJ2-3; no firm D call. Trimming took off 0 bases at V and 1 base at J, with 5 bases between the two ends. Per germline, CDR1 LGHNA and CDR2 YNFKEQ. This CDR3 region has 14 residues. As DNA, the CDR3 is TGTGCCAGCAGCCAAGATCCCCGCACAGATACGCAGTATTTT. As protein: CASSQDPRTDTQYF.

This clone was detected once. The CDR3 coding sequence is TGTGCCAGCTCAAAGGTCAATTCTGGCGAGCAGTACTTC. It specifies CASSKVNSGEQYF. The gene calls are TRBV14 and TRBJ2-7; no reliable D call. V was clipped by 8 bases and J by 6 bases, with 17 bases between them. From germline, CDR1 is SGHDN and CDR2 FVKESK. The CDR3 is 13 amino acids.

The CDR3 spells CASSLIGTRLAGLQFRIYEQYF. Here the CDR3 DNA reads TGTGCCAGCAGCCTAATAGGGACAAGACTAGCGGGGCTACAATTCCGGATCTACGAGCAGTACTTC. V gene TRBV28 combines with J gene TRBJ2-7, with 11 bases identical to TRBD2. The CDR3 totals 22 residues. The germline V gene has CDR1 MDHEN and CDR2 SYDVKM. Trimming at V came to 6 bases and at J to 3 bases, leaving 28 bases not matched to a gene.

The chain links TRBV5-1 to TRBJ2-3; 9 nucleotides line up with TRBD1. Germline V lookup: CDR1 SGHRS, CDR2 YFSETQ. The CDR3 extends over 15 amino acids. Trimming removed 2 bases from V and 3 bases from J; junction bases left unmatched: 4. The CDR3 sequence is CASSLGQGKTDTQYF. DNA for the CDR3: TGCGCCAGCAGCTTAGGACAGGGGAAGACAGATACGCAGTATTTT.

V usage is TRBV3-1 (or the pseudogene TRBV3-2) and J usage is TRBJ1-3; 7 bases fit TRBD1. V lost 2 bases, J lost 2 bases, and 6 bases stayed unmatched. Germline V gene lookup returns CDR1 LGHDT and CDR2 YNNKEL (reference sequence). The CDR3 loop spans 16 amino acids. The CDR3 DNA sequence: TGTGCCAGCAGCCAAAGCAGGGGGAATCCTGGAAACACCATATATTTT. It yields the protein CASSQSRGNPGNTIYF.

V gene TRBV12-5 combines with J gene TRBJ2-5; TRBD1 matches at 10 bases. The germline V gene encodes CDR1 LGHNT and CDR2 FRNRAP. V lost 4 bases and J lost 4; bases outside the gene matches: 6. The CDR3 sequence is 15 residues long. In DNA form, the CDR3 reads TGTGCTAGTGGTTCAGGGACAGGGGTTCCAGAGACCCAGTACTTC. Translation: CASGSGTGVPETQYF.